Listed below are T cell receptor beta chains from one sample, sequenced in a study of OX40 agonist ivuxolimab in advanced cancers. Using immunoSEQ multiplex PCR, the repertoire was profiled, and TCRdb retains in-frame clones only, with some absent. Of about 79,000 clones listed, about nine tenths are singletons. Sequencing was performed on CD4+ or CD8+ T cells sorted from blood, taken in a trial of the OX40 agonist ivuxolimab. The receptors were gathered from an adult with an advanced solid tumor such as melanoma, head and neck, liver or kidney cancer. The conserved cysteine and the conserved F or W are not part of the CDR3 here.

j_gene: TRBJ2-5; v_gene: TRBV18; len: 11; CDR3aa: ASSPRQQETQY
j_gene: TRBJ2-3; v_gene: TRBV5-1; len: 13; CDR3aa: ASSQLAQLTDTQY
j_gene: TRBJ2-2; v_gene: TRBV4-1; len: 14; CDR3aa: ASSLRQGLNTGELF
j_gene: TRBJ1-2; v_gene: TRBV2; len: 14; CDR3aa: ASTPRGGDVNYGYT
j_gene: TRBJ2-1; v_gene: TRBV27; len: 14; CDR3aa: ASSFKSGGAYNEQF
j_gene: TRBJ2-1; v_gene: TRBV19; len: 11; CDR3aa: ASSRQGVGEQF
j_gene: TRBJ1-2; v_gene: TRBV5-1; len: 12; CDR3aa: ASSLTTGTYGYT
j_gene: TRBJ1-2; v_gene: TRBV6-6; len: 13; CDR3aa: ASSFLLGSIYGYT
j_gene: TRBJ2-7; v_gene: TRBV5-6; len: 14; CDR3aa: AWSPPRDGRPHEQY
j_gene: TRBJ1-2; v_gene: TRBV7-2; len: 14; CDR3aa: ASSLGQQLSNYGYT
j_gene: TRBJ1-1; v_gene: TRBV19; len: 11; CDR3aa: ASIGTGNTEAF
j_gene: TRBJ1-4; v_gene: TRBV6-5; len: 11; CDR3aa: ASIAATNEKLF
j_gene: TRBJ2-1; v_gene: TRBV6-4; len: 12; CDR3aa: ASSGPDIYNEQF
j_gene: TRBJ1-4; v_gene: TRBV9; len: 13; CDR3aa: ASSTPQGGNEKLF
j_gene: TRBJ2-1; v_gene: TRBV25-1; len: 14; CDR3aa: ASSVSAVSSYNEQF
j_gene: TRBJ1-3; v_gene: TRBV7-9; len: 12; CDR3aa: ASSAGGPGNTIY
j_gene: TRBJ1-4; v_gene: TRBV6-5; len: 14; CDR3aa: ASSSLPSGANEKLF
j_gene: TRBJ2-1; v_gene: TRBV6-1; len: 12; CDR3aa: ASLEGYYYNEQF
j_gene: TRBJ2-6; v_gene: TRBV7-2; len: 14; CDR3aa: ASSLGSGAGANVLT
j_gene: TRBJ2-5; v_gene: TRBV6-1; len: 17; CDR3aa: ASSDPLGQGFVLSETQY
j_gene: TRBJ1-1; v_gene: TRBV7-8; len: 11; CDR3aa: ASSLDGRGEAF
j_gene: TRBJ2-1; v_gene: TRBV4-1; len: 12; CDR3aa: ASSWPGPGNEQF
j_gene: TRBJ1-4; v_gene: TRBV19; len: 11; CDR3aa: ASQSGLSEKLF